In its sample, the clone carrying this TCR beta chain was seen a few times. What it binds is unknown. The sample is drawn from a study of glioma-infiltrating T cells. General study findings and limits: Gliomas, especially low-grade, showed above-expected tissue-blood divergence; non-neoplastic patients showed below. Only very few CDR3 sequences appeared in both tissue and blood.

The germline V gene has CDR1 MNHEY and CDR2 SMNVEV (reference sequence). V shed 3 bases and J shed 0 bases, with 9 bases lying between them. This CDR3 region has 15 residues. The iRepertoire nested amplicon-rescue multiplex PCR amplified TCR alpha and beta CDR3s from RNA. Input was about 85-400 ng of tissue mRNA or PBMC total RNA. MiXCR, run by TCRdb on the multiplex PCR reads, gives a single entry per CDR3 protein. The sample includes about 140,000 distinct CDR3 sequences, approximately 40% of them seen just once. The sequencing input was glioma tissue, nonneoplastic brain tissue, or PBMCs (not recorded which). V and J are TRBV27 and TRBJ2-1, with a tentative D call TRBD2 (5 bases). The sequence derives from a human donor with low-grade glioma or glioblastoma, undergoing nonglioma brain surgery, or in good health (not recorded which). Here the CDR3 reads CASSFPGSSYNEQFF. The CDR3 DNA is TGTGCCAGCAGTTTCCCGGGGAGCTCCTACAATGAGCAGTTCTTC.